This TCR beta chain was sequenced during a study of shared clonotypes between healthy human individuals. Turning to the study itself: Sampling drew on donors who were a couple of women and a few men aged 18 to 49.

CDR3 length: 17 residues. CDR1 and CDR2 from the germline V gene are SEHNR and FQNEAQ (reference sequence). V shed 3 bases and J 4 bases; nucleotides not matched to a gene: 7. Everyone who donated was a Caucasian adult who lived in Nashville, Tennessee. Method: immunoSEQ multiplex PCR; TCRdb's copy keeps in-frame clones and lacks some. The sample holds roughly 480,000 clones, 70% to 80% seen once. This clone was seen only a few times. The origin of this receptor is a woman aged 40 to 55 in good health. Some clones in this sample may be carry-over from other donors' samples. J is TRBJ2-2 and V is TRBV7-9, with TRBD2 matching 11 bases. Sequenced: PBMCs. The CDR3 reads CASSFRRLAGSTGELFF. The CDR3, as DNA: TGTGCCAGCAGCTTCCGTAGACTAGCGGGAAGCACCGGGGAGCTGTTTTTT.